Reported below is one T cell receptor beta chain. A single base separates this from a much larger clone, so it may be a read error. Amplified TCR beta CDR3 regions were obtained using RNA transcripts as template. A first-round RT-PCR used HTBI primers, followed by a second-round multiplex PCR. Using its own MiXCR run on the multiplex PCR reads, TCRdb lists one record per CDR3 protein. The sample includes roughly 700,000 distinct CDR3 sequences, 40% of them seen just once. This sample is drawn from a study of Graves' ophthalmopathy and Graves' hyperthyroidism. As the starting material, 8 to 10 ml of fresh peripheral blood yielded the PBMCs. Germline CDR1 and CDR2: SGHVS and FQNEAQ. The CDR3 runs to 17 residues.

The receptor was isolated from an adult man with Graves' ophthalmopathy. The genes are TRBV7-8 and TRBJ1-5; TRBD1 is a possible D gene (6 bases). Sequencing was carried out using peripheral blood. CDR3 residues: CASSRLNPRGGNQPQRF. CDR3 DNA: TGTGCCAGCAGCAGATTAAACCCCAGGGGAGGCAATCAGCCCCAGCGTTTT. Drawing the rest from reference TRBV7-8 and TRBJ1-5, the complete variable domain is GAGVSQSPRYKVAKRGQDVALRCDPISGHVSLFWYQQALGQGPEFLTYFQNEAQLDKSGLPSDRFFAERPEGSVSTLKIQRTQQEDSAVYLCASSRLNPRGGNQPQRFGDGTRLSIL.